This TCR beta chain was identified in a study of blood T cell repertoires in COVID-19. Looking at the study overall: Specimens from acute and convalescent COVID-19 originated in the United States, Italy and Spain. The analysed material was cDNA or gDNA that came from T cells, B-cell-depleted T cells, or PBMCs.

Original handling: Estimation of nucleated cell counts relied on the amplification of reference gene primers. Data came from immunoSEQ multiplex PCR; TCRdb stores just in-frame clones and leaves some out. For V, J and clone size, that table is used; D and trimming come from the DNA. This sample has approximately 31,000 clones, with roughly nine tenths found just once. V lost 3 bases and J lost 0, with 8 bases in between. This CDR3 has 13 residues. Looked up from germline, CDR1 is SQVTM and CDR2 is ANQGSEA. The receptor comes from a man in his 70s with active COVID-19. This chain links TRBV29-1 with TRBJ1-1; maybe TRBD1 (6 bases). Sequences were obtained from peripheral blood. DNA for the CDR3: TGCAGCGTTGACAGGGGCTTGAACACTGAAGCTTTCTTT. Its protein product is CSVDRGLNTEAFF.